The T cell receptor beta chain described here comes from a study of CD8+ T cells in alopecia areata. Peripheral blood and lesional scalp punch biopsies were taken from alopecia areata patients. Comments on this clone: Its antigen is currently unknown.

General study points: Resident alphabeta T cells of normal skin are also sequenced in scalp samples. Normal scalp had lower clonality than lesional scalp, with alopecia totalis/universalis lesions showing this most strongly. Clarity of TCR sharing across patients fell short of that in mice, possibly HLA-related.

The authors extracted RNA and reverse transcribed it into cDNA as the sequencing template. Assay: immunoSEQ multiplex PCR; the TCRdb copy retains only in-frame clones and omits some. The sample lists 150,000 or so clones, around half occurring once. CDR1 and CDR2 (germline): SEHNR, FQNEAQ (reference sequence). V shed 1 base, J shed 2 bases, and the junction held 4 bases outside the gene matches. The CDR3 consists of 15 residues. This chain uses TRBV7-9 with TRBJ2-7; 8 nucleotides agree with TRBD1. This sequence originates from a human donor with alopecia areata. The source was CD8+ T cells sorted from blood, collected at week 0. As DNA, the CDR3 is TGTGCCAGCAGCTTAGAGGGACAGGCTGCCTACGAGCAGTACTTC. It specifies CASSLEGQAAYEQYF. The whole variable domain, filled in from reference TRBV7-9 and TRBJ2-7, reads DTGVSQNPRHKITKRGQNVTFRCDPISEHNRLYWYRQTLGQGPEFLTYFQNEAQLEKSRLLSDRFSAERPKGSFSTLEIQRTEQGDSAMYLCASSLEGQAAYEQYFGPGTRLTVT.